This T cell receptor beta chain was identified during a study of blood T cell repertoires in COVID-19. About the study: There were acute and convalescent COVID-19 samples, and they came from the United States, Italy and Spain. PBMCs, B-cell-depleted T cells, or T cells provided the cDNA or gDNA that made up the material.

The V gene's germline CDR1 is MNHEY and CDR2 SVGAGI. The CDR3 runs 14 residues. V lost 10 bases and J lost 0; bases outside the gene matches: 5. This clone was recorded once. As handled by the study authors: Amplification of reference gene primers was used by the study to estimate nucleated cell counts. Only in-frame clones appear in the TCRdb table, and some are missing; sequencing was by immunoSEQ multiplex PCR. V, J and clone size reflect that table, while D and trimming were determined from the DNA. The sample lists approximately 250,000 clones, about 85% occurring once. The receptor's source is a man between 18 and 29 years old with active or convalescent COVID-19. Material: peripheral blood. The rearrangement joins TRBV6-5 to TRBJ1-3; 8 positions agree with TRBD1. CDR3 nucleotides: TGTGCCACCCGACAGGGGAACTCTGGAAACACCATATATTTT. Translated: CATRQGNSGNTIYF.